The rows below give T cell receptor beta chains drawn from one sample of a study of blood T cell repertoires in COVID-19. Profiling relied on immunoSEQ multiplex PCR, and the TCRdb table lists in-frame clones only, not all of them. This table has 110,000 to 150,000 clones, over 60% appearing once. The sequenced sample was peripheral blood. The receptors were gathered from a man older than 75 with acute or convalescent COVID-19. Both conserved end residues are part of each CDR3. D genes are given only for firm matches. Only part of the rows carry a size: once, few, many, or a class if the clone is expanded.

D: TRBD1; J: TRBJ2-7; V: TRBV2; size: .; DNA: TGTGCCACCCGCCGACAGGGAACGTCCTACGAGCAGTACTTC; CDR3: CATRRQGTSYEQYF
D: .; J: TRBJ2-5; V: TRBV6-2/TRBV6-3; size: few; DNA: TGTGCCAGCAGTTACTCTCCGGGTATGGGGACCCAGTACTTC; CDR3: CASSYSPGMGTQYF
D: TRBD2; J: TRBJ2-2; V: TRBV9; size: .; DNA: TGTGCCAGCAGCCAGACTAGCGGGGTTGGTCCCGGGGAGCTGTTTTTT; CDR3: CASSQTSGVGPGELFF
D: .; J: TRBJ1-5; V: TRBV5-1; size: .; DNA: TGCGCCAGCAGCTTGGTCGGGGATGGCCAGCCCCAGCATTTT; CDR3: CASSLVGDGQPQHF
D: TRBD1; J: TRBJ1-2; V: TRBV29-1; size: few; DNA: TGCAGCGTTCTCGGGACAGGGCCCAGTTGGGGCTACACCTTC; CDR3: CSVLGTGPSWGYTF
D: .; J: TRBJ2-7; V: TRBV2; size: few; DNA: TGTGCCAGCCGCGAGGAGCGGGTGGCTGGGGAGCAGTACTTC; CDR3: CASREERVAGEQYF
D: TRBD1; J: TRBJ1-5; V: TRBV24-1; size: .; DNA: TGTGCCACCAGTGACCCTGGACAGGGACGGCAGCATTTT; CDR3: CATSDPGQGRQHF
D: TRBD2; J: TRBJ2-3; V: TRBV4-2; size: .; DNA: TGTGCCAGCAGCGCCCTAGCGGGGGGCGGGTTCACAGATACGCAGTATTTT; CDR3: CASSALAGGGFTDTQYF
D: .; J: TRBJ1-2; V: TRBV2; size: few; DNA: TGTGCCAGCAATATCGGACAGACGATTAACTATGGCTACACCTTC; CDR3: CASNIGQTINYGYTF
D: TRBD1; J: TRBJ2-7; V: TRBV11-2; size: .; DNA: TGTGCCAGCAGCCCCCGTGCAGGACAGGGCGAGCAGTACTTC; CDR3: CASSPRAGQGEQYF
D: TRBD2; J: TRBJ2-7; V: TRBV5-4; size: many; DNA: TGTGCCAGCAGCGAGACTAGCGGGGGACCTTCCTACGAGCAGTACTTC; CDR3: CASSETSGGPSYEQYF
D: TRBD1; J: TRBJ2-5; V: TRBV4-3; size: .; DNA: TGCGCCAGCAGCCGGGACAGGCAAGAGACCCAGTACTTC; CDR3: CASSRDRQETQYF
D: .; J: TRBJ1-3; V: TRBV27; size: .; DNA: TGTGCCAGCTTGTGGTATGGCCATGGACACGGAAACACCATATATTTT; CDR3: CASLWYGHGHGNTIYF
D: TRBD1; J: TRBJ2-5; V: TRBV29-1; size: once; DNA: TGCAGCGACAGGGGGTACGGGCAAGAGACCCAGTACTTC; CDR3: CSDRGYGQETQYF
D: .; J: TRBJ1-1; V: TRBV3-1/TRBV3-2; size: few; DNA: TGTGCCAGCAGCGATTACGCGGGGGGGCGGAACACTGAAGCTTTCTTT; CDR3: CASSDYAGGRNTEAFF
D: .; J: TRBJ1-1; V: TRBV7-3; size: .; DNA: TGTGCCAGCAGCTCCTCGGGGGTGAACACTGAAGCTTTCTTT; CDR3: CASSSSGVNTEAFF
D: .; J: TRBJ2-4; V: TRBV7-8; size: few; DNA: TGTGCCAGCAGCTTATCAAGTGTGAGAGCCAAAAACATTCAGTACTTC; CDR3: CASSLSSVRAKNIQYF